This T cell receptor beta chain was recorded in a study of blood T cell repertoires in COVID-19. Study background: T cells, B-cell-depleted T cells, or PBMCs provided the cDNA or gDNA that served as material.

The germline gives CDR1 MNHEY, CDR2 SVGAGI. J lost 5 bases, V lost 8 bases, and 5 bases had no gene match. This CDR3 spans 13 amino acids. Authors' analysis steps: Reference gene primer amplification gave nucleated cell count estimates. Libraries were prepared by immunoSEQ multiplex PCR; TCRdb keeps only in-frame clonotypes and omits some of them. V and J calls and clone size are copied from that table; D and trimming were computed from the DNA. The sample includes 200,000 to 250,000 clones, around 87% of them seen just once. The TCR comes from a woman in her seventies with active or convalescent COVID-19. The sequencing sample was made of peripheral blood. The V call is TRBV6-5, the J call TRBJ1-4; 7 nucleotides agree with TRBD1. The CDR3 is CASHRDRNEKLFF. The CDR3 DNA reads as TGTGCCAGCCACCGGGACAGAAATGAAAAACTGTTTTTT.